This T cell receptor (beta chain) appears in the sequencing data of a study of shared clonotypes between healthy human individuals. Notes on the study in general: Roughly 5% of naive CD4 clonotypes were common to a few donors.

As for this clone: Its antigen is unknown.

This CDR3 comprises 13 residues. CDR1 and CDR2 from the germline V gene are SNHLY and FYNNEI. Trimming at V came to 6 bases and at J to 5 bases, leaving 1 base not matched to a gene. Data came from immunoSEQ multiplex PCR; TCRdb stores just in-frame clones and leaves some out. The sample has 2 million to 2.5 million clones, nearly 97% seen once. The TCR sequence derives from a man younger than 35 in good health. The V gene is TRBV2, the J gene TRBJ2-5, with TRBD2 identical over 12 bases. The sample consisted of naive CD4+ T cells sorted from blood. Sample subset: CD45RA+ positively selected. CDR3 DNA: TGTGCCAGCAGGGGGACTAGCGGGGAGACCCAGTACTTC. Its translation is CASRGTSGETQYF.